What follows are 14 T cell receptor beta chains derived from one specimen sequenced in a study of CD4 T cells in relation to SARS-CoV-2 and coronaviruses. The data were produced by immunoSEQ multiplex PCR, yet TCRdb's version contains in-frame clones alone and is incomplete. The sample carries just under 20,000 clones, more than 65% recorded once. Antigens for these TCRs are unknown. CD4+ T cells from unexposed donors were obtained before the COVID-19 pandemic (2011-2018). After more than eight days of culture, CD4+ T cells were isolated. Input material: CD4+ T cells from PBMCs, cultured in vitro. The origin of the receptors is a human donor in good health.

The gene calls are TRBV6-5 and TRBJ1-2; no firm D call. From germline, CDR1 is MNHEY and CDR2 SVGAGI. The CDR3 runs to 14 residues. V dropped 9 bases and J dropped 6 bases, with 20 bases sitting between them. CDR3: CASSPRETRNGYTF. As DNA, the CDR3 is TGTGCCAGTTCGCCCCGGGAGACTCGGAATGGCTACACCTTC.

This clone was found once. The chain carries TRBV6-5 and TRBJ1-5, with D maybe TRBD1 (6 bases). V was pared by 6 bases and J by 2 bases, with 11 bases between. The CDR3 has 14 amino acids. In germline, CDR1 is MNHEY, CDR2 SVGAGI. The CDR3 DNA follows: TGTGCCAGCAGCGTAGCAGGGGGCAATCAGCCCCAGCATTTT. Translated, it gives CASSVAGGNQPQHF.

This clone came up a few times. The V and J genes are TRBV25-1 and TRBJ1-1, with D possibly TRBD1 on 6 matching bases. The CDR3 length is 13 residues. Deletions cut 5 bases from V and 3 bases from J, with 10 bases between. Germline V gives CDR1 MGHDK, CDR2 SYGVNS. Here the CDR3 reads CASSRGQYTEAFF. CDR3 DNA: TGTGCCAGCAGTCGGGGGCAGTACACTGAAGCTTTCTTT.

The chain joins TRBV6-5 to TRBJ2-5; TRBD1 might be the D (5 bases). Germline V lookup: CDR1 MNHEY, CDR2 SVGAGI. CDR3 length: 14 residues. V lost 7 bases to trimming and J lost 5 bases, with 17 bases between them. In nucleotides, the CDR3 is TGTGCCAGCATAGCACCCCAAGGGGCTGAGACCCAGTACTTC. It translates to CASIAPQGAETQYF.

The rearrangement links TRBV7-9 to TRBJ2-2, with 9 bases matching TRBD2. V dropped 5 bases and J dropped 0; count of bases not matched to a gene: 7. Germline-derived CDR1 and CDR2 are SEHNR and FQNEAQ (reference sequence). The CDR3 totals 17 residues. This CDR3 reads CASSTRLADANTGELFF. CDR3 DNA: TGTGCCAGCAGCACCCGACTAGCGGACGCGAACACCGGGGAGCTGTTTTTT.

The rearrangement links TRBV6-5 to TRBJ1-3; D gene unclear. The CDR3 totals 12 residues. The germline CDR1 and CDR2 sequences are MNHEY and SVGAGI. V dropped 2 bases and J dropped 4 bases, with 3 bases sitting between them. The CDR3 DNA sequence: TGTGCCAGCAGTTACGACGGAAACACCATATATTTT. Its protein is CASSYDGNTIYF.

This clone was observed a few times. This rearrangement joins TRBV11-2 to TRBJ1-1; no clear D. Germline values: CDR1 SGHAT, CDR2 FQNNGV. V lost 2 bases and J lost 1, with 2 bases in between. The CDR3 has 12 residues. Written as DNA, the CDR3 is TGTGCCAGCAGCTTAACGAACACTGAAGCTTTCTTT. The encoded protein is CASSLTNTEAFF.

V and J are TRBV19 and TRBJ1-5, with D maybe TRBD1 (6 bases). The CDR3 length is 15 residues. V shed 9 bases and J shed 0 bases, with 15 bases lying between them. Germline loops: CDR1 LNHDA, CDR2 SQIVND (reference sequence). The CDR3 DNA sequence: TGTGCCAGCACGTTTGTAGGGGGTAGCAATCAGCCCCAGCATTTT. This encodes CASTFVGGSNQPQHF.

The chain has TRBV29-1 and TRBJ2-7, with D tentatively TRBD2 (6 bases). The CDR3 spans 12 residues. Trimming pared 4 bases from V and 2 bases from J, leaving 9 bases between. Germline CDR1 is SQVTM and CDR2 is ANQGSEA. This CDR3 reads CSVGRATYEQYF. Here the CDR3 DNA reads TGCAGCGTTGGGAGGGCCACCTACGAGCAGTACTTC.

The V call is TRBV5-5, the J call TRBJ2-7; D not resolved. The CDR3 consists of 14 residues. Trimming removed 4 bases from V and 1 base from J, with 12 bases in between. The germline V gene has CDR1 SGHKS and CDR2 YYEKEE (reference sequence). CDR3 coding DNA: TGTGCCAGCAGCCCTTCGACGAATTCCTACGAGCAGTACTTC. This codes for CASSPSTNSYEQYF. Based on the CDR3 plus reference TRBV5-5 and TRBJ2-7, the full variable domain is DAGVTQSPTHLIKTRGQQVTLRCSPISGHKSVSWYQQVLGQGPQFIFQYYEKEERGRGNFPDRFSARQFPNYSSELNVNALLLGDSALYLCASSPSTNSYEQYFGPGTRLTVT.

The V and J genes are TRBV6-2 or TRBV6-3 and TRBJ1-4; tentatively, D is TRBD1 (6 bases). The germline V and J ends were trimmed by 4 bases and 6 bases, with 12 bases remaining between them. Germline V gene data show CDR1 as MNHEY and CDR2 as SVGEGT. This CDR3 is built from 14 residues. The CDR3: CASSSQGGYEKLFF. The CDR3 DNA sequence: TGTGCCAGCAGTTCACAGGGCGGCTATGAAAAACTGTTTTTT.

This chain joins TRBV24-1 and TRBJ1-2, with TRBD1 matching 7 bases. The germline V gene has CDR1 KGHDR and CDR2 SFDVKD. Trimming cost V 8 bases and J 2 bases; bases outside gene matches: 10. The CDR3 length is 15 residues. CDR3 in DNA: TGTGCCACCACCGACGTTGCCAGGGGGAACTATGGCTACACCTTC. Amino acid sequence: CATTDVARGNYGYTF.

The chain combines TRBV19 with TRBJ1-4; D may be TRBD1 (5 bases). Germline lookup yields CDR1 LNHDA and CDR2 SQIVND (reference sequence). V was clipped by 0 bases and J by 2 bases, with 7 bases between them. This CDR3 spans 15 amino acids. The CDR3 region has the DNA TGTGCCAGTAGTATAGAGGGGCGGACTAATGAAAAACTGTTTTTT. Amino acid sequence: CASSIEGRTNEKLFF.

This sequence joins TRBV7-2 and TRBJ2-7; perhaps TRBD1 as D (6 bases). Germline values: CDR1 SGHTA, CDR2 FQGNSA. CDR3 length equals 16 residues. The V end lost 6 bases, the J end lost 6 bases, and 24 bases lay between the germline ends. As DNA, the CDR3 is TGTGCCAGCAGACCTACCCCGACAGGAACAGGACTCGAGCAGTACTTC. Translation: CASRPTPTGTGLEQYF.